Shown below are 11 T cell receptor beta chains from a single sample sequenced in a study of shared clonotypes between healthy human individuals. Naive CD8 cells lacked CD45RO and underwent positive selection for CCR7, leaving out terminally differentiated effector memory CD45RA+ cells. Clones were read by immunoSEQ multiplex PCR, and TCRdb kept only the in-frame ones, dropping some. Of about 2,100,000 clones in the sample, 85% to 95% were seen once. Specimen: naive CD8+ T cells from PBMCs. The source is a man in his late teens or twenties in good health. Some clones in this sample may be carry-over from other donors' samples.

The chain is built from TRBV6-6 and TRBJ1-5; D may be TRBD1 (5 bases). Per germline, CDR1 MNHNY and CDR2 SVGAGI (reference sequence). The V end was cut by 5 bases, the J end by 6 bases, with 20 bases between. This CDR3 is built from 16 residues. Written as DNA, the CDR3 is TGTGCCAGCAGTCCCAGGGCTGGGTCCCAAAGTCAGCCCCAGCATTTT. Its translation: CASSPRAGSQSQPQHF.

This chain connects TRBV28 to TRBJ2-1; the D gene is possibly TRBD2 (6 bases). Germline-derived CDR1 and CDR2 are MDHEN and SYDVKM. The V end lost 5 bases, the J end lost 1 base, and 12 bases lay between the germline ends. CDR3 length: 15 residues. The CDR3 nucleotides are TGTGCCAGCAGTCCGGTGGACTATTCCTACAATGAGCAGTTCTTC. This gives the protein CASSPVDYSYNEQFF. Together with reference TRBV28 and TRBJ2-1, the CDR3 gives the full variable domain: DVKVTQSSRYLVKRTGEKVFLECVQDMDHENMFWYRQDPGLGLRLIYFSYDVKMKEKGDIPEGYSVSREKKERFSLILESASTNQTSMYLCASSPVDYSYNEQFFGPGTRLTVL.

The chain is built from TRBV27 and TRBJ2-1, with 7 bases identical to TRBD1. Germline CDR1 is MNHEY and CDR2 is SMNVEV (reference sequence). The V segment lost 8 bases and the J segment 8 bases; nucleotides outside the gene matches: 12. CDR3 length: 14 residues. The CDR3 is CASYGKGAGDEQFF. The CDR3 DNA is TGTGCCAGCTATGGAAAGGGGGCAGGAGATGAGCAGTTCTTC.

The chain is built from TRBV29-1 and TRBJ2-1; 13 bases match TRBD2. The CDR3 spans 18 residues. Germline V gene sequence: CDR1 SQVTM, CDR2 ANQGSEA. Trimming at V came to 3 bases and at J to 2 bases, leaving 10 bases not matched to a gene. The CDR3 sequence: CSVEFLPGLAGPYNEQFF. CDR3 nucleotide sequence: TGCAGCGTTGAGTTTCTCCCGGGACTAGCGGGACCCTACAATGAGCAGTTCTTC.

CDR3 nucleotides: TGTGCCAGCAGCCCGGACAGGGGCCCAAAGTACGAGCAGTACTTC. The encoded protein is CASSPDRGPKYEQYF. J is TRBJ2-7 and V is TRBV7-2; 9 bases agree with TRBD1. The junction had 9 bases not matched to a gene; V was cut back by 5 bases and J by 4 bases. The CDR3 sequence is 15 residues long. The germline CDR1 and CDR2 sequences are SGHTA and FQGNSA.

The chain links TRBV7-9 to TRBJ2-1; 10 bases match TRBD2. CDR1 and CDR2 from the germline V gene are SEHNR and FQNEAQ (reference sequence). CDR3 length: 15 residues. With V trimmed by 5 bases and J by 9 bases, 10 bases remained unmatched. The CDR3 nucleotides read TGTGCCAGCAGCCTATCTAGCGGGAGTAGGATTGAGCAGTTCTTC. Translated, it gives CASSLSSGSRIEQFF.

The chain is built from TRBV19 and TRBJ1-1; possibly TRBD1 for D (5 bases). The length of the CDR3 is 14 residues. Germline-derived CDR1 and CDR2 are LNHDA and SQIVND (reference sequence). Trimming stripped 7 bases from V and 1 base from J, with 13 bases between. CDR3 residues: CASTMGPSNTEAFF. In DNA form, the CDR3 reads TGTGCCAGTACTATGGGACCCTCGAACACTGAAGCTTTCTTT.

The rearrangement uses TRBV19 and TRBJ2-6, with D uncertain. CDR3 length: 15 residues. Trimming removed 5 bases from V and 0 bases from J, with 8 bases in between. The germline V gene encodes CDR1 LNHDA and CDR2 SQIVND (reference sequence). The CDR3 nucleotides read TGTGCCAGTAGTGCTACAGACTCTGGGGCCAACGTCCTGACTTTC. This gives the protein CASSATDSGANVLTF. The complete variable domain, with remaining parts taken from reference TRBV19 and TRBJ2-6, reads DGGITQSPKYLFRKEGQNVTLSCEQNLNHDAMYWYRQDPGQGLRLIYYSQIVNDFQKGDIAEGYSVSREKKESFPLTVTSAQKNPTAFYLCASSATDSGANVLTFGAGSRLTVL.

This clone was detected only a few times. The chain recombines TRBV4-1 with TRBJ2-1, with TRBD1 as a possible D gene (6 bases). Germline V gene sequence: CDR1 MGHRA, CDR2 YSYEKL. CDR3 length: 15 residues. Trimming cost V 4 bases and J 5 bases, with 15 bases left between them. The DNA for the CDR3 is TGCGCCAGCAGCCGAAGCAAAGGGGGTAACAATGAGCAGTTCTTC. It specifies CASSRSKGGNNEQFF.

The V gene is TRBV11-2, the J gene TRBJ2-2, with TRBD1 as a possible D gene (7 bases). The CDR3 sequence is 14 residues long. The ends were cut back, 5 bases at V and 3 bases at J, with 10 bases in the middle. Germline values: CDR1 SGHAT, CDR2 FQNNGV. This CDR3 reads CASSQGGYTGELFF. The DNA for the CDR3 is TGTGCCAGCAGCCAGGGGGGTTACACCGGGGAGCTGTTTTTT.

This sequence joins TRBV19 and TRBJ1-1, with D hard to call. The CDR3 extends over 13 amino acids. CDR1 is LNHDA and CDR2 is SQIVND in the germline V gene (reference sequence). Trimming left V 7 bases short and J 3 bases short, with 12 bases between. The CDR3 is CASISGDDTEAFF. The CDR3 region has the DNA TGTGCCAGTATATCTGGGGATGACACTGAAGCTTTCTTT.